This T cell receptor beta chain was retrieved from a study of response to subunit inactivated influenza vaccine. Each CDR3 protein gets one entry after TCRdb re-called the RT-PCR reads with MiXCR. The data show 500,000 to 750,000 distinct CDR3 sequences, with around 15% seen just once and roughly 10% held by the top ten. Study-wide results and caveats: Each seasonal flu vaccination may recruit only limited new T cells, authors suggested.

This clonotype was seen more than once but under ten times. Antigen: not known. Germline CDR1 and CDR2: LGHDT and YNNKEL (reference sequence). Trimming cost V 6 bases and J 6 bases; bases outside gene matches: 12. There are 16 residues in the CDR3. The starting material was PBMCs from blood, obtained 11 to 12 days after vaccination. The rearrangement joins TRBV3-1 to TRBJ2-2, with 8 nucleotides matching TRBD2. This clonotype was obtained from a man in his forties or fifties who received an inactivated influenza vaccine. Here the CDR3 reads CASSKWREAGSGELFF. CDR3 DNA sequence: TGTGCCAGCAGTAAATGGCGGGAGGCCGGATCCGGGGAGCTGTTTTTT. The full variable domain, completed using reference TRBV3-1 and TRBJ2-2, is DTAVSQTPKYLVTQMGNDKSIKCEQNLGHDTMYWYKQDSKKFLKIMFSYNNKELIINETVPNRFSPKSPDKAHLNLHINSLELGDSAVYFCASSKWREAGSGELFFGEGSRLTVL.